This is a list of T cell receptor beta chains from one sample in a study of blood T cells in healthy people across ages. TCRdb re-derived calls from the 5' RACE reads in MiXCR, one entry per CDR3 protein. Seen here are roughly 1.6 million distinct CDR3 sequences, 30% to 35% observed once, and the top ten hold roughly 10%. The sequencing input was blood. The receptors stem from a woman aged 25 to 39 in good health. Both conserved end residues are part of each CDR3. Each record gives: J gene, V gene, D gene, CDR3 length, clone size, CDR3 DNA, CDR3 protein. D genes are given only for firm matches. Clone size appears in some rows only: once, few, many, or a class for an expanded clone.

>TRBJ2-3|TRBV4-1|.|14|many
TGCGCCAGCAATGAGAGGACATTTTCTGAGACGCAGTATTTT
CASNERTFSETQYF
>TRBJ1-2|TRBV4-2|TRBD1|16|few
TGTGCCAGCAGCCCCCTCAGGGGGCCCATTAACTATGGCTACACCTTC
CASSPLRGPINYGYTF
>TRBJ2-7|TRBV7-9|.|13|.
TGTGCCAGCAGCTTAGGAGTCACACTCGAGCAGTACTTC
CASSLGVTLEQYF
>TRBJ2-5|TRBV6-6|.|16|.
TGTGCCAGCAGTTACTCGAGGCCTGTCCTCATGGAGACCCAGTACTTC
CASSYSRPVLMETQYF
>TRBJ1-2|TRBV6-4|.|13|few
TGTGCCAGCAGTGACACCCGGGCCGGAGACTACACCTTC
CASSDTRAGDYTF
>TRBJ2-1|TRBV7-8|.|16|.
TGTGCCAGCAGCTTAGGTGGCACCGCTTTCTACAATGAGCAGTTCTTC
CASSLGGTAFYNEQFF
>TRBJ2-3|TRBV27|.|14|few
TGTGCCACCCAGTCGTCGGGCGGCGGAGATACGCAGTATTTT
CATQSSGGGDTQYF
>TRBJ2-3|TRBV5-1|TRBD2|22|few
TGCGCCAGCAGCTCCCAACCCCCGGGACTAGCGGGAGGGCCCCGACGACGCGATACGCAGTATTTT
CASSSQPPGLAGGPRRRDTQYF
>TRBJ2-1|TRBV7-3|.|13|.
TGTGCCAGCAGCTTAATAGTGGGCAATGAGCAGTTCTTC
CASSLIVGNEQFF
>TRBJ2-2|TRBV20-1|.|15|few
TGCAGTGCTAGAGATTCGGGCGGCTACACCGGGGAGCTGTTTTTT
CSARDSGGYTGELFF
>TRBJ1-1|TRBV6-6|TRBD1|13|.
TGTGCCAGCAGACCGGGACAGGGGATGGGAGCTTTCTTT
CASRPGQGMGAFF
>TRBJ2-7|TRBV18|.|14|few
TGTGCCAGCTCACCTCAGAGGGGACGAGGAGAGCAGTACTTC
CASSPQRGRGEQYF
>TRBJ2-1|TRBV7-9|TRBD2|19|few
TGTGCCAGCAGCTCTATTGTGGGGGGCCTAGCGGGAGTCTTGGGTGAGCAGTTCTTC
CASSSIVGGLAGVLGEQFF
>TRBJ1-1|TRBV5-1|TRBD1|13|.
TGCGCCAGCGCCCCAGGGGGCGACACTGAAGCTTTCTTT
CASAPGGDTEAFF
>TRBJ1-6|TRBV12-3/TRBV12-4|.|18|few
TGTGCCAGCAGTTCACGGCGCCCAGGACAGTATAGTAATTCACCCCTCCACTTT
CASSSRRPGQYSNSPLHF
>TRBJ2-3|TRBV12-3/TRBV12-4|.|15|.
TGTGCCAGCAGTTTAGCGAGGGTCAATCCAGATGCGCAGTATTTT
CASSLARVNPDAQYF
>TRBJ1-5|TRBV20-1|.|10|.
TGCAGTGCTGGTGACCAGCCCCAGCATTTT
CSAGDQPQHF
>TRBJ1-5|TRBV4-1|.|13|few
TGCGCCAGCAGCCAAGGGGGGCGCAGGCCCCAGCATTTT
CASSQGGRRPQHF
>TRBJ2-1|TRBV6-5|TRBD2|14|few
TGTGCCAGCAGTCGTACTAGCGGGGTGGGTGAGCAGTTCTTC
CASSRTSGVGEQFF
>TRBJ2-1|TRBV11-2|TRBD2|16|few
TGTGCCAGCAGCTTAGGGGGCGGGGGGGCGGAAGGGGAGCAGTTCTTC
CASSLGGGGAEGEQFF
>TRBJ2-3|TRBV5-1|.|15|few
TGCGCCAGCAGCCGTCAGGGGTCCGGCACAGATACGCAGTATTTT
CASSRQGSGTDTQYF
>TRBJ2-1|TRBV2|.|15|.
TGTGCCAGCAGCGGATTGGGGGAGGCCTACAATGAGCAGTTCTTC
CASSGLGEAYNEQFF
>TRBJ2-5|TRBV20-1|TRBD2|13|.
TGCAGCGCGACTAGCGGGGGGGAGGACAAGCAGTACTTC
CSATSGGEDKQYF
>TRBJ2-2|TRBV12-3/TRBV12-4|.|14|few
TGTGCCAGCAGTTACCTTGAATCCACCGGGGAGCTGTTTTTT
CASSYLESTGELFF
>TRBJ1-2|TRBV7-2|.|15|.
TGTGCCAGCAGCCTCCGGGACAAGTGGGGCTATGGCTACACCTTC
CASSLRDKWGYGYTF
>TRBJ2-1|TRBV6-2/TRBV6-3|.|13|few
TGTGCCGGCAGTTTGGGGTCCTACAATGAGCAGTTCTTC
CAGSLGSYNEQFF
>TRBJ1-6|TRBV7-9|.|13|many
TGTGCCAGCAGCCGAGTAAGCAATTCACCCCTCCACTTT
CASSRVSNSPLHF
>TRBJ2-7|TRBV10-2|.|17|few
TGCGCCAGCAGTGAGTCAGGTGTTGGTAGCGGTAACTACGAGCAGTACTTC
CASSESGVGSGNYEQYF
>TRBJ2-7|TRBV6-2/TRBV6-3|.|16|many
TGTGCCAGCAGTTTGTGGGCACGGAGTTCCTCCTACGAGCAGTACTTC
CASSLWARSSSYEQYF
>TRBJ1-6|TRBV20-1|.|13|.
TGCAGTGCTAAGGGAGGGGACAATTCACCCCTCCACTTT
CSAKGGDNSPLHF
>TRBJ2-2|TRBV10-2|TRBD2|16|.
TGCGCCAGCAGTGAGTCGGCGGGGGACGGCACCGGGGAGCTGTTTTTT
CASSESAGDGTGELFF
>TRBJ2-1|TRBV10-2|TRBD1|14|many
TGCGCCAGCAGTGCCGGACAGGCGTACAATGAGCAGTTCTTC
CASSAGQAYNEQFF
>TRBJ2-1|TRBV4-2|.|16|.
TGTGCCAGCAGCCAAGCGATACAGGGGACTTACAATGAGCAGTTCTTC
CASSQAIQGTYNEQFF
>TRBJ2-7|TRBV7-9|.|13|.
TGTGCCAGCGAGGGGGGGCCCTCCTACGAGCAGTACTTC
CASEGGPSYEQYF
>TRBJ1-2|TRBV12-3/TRBV12-4|TRBD1|15|few
TGTGCCAGCAACTCAGACAGGGCCAAAACTTATGGCTACACCTTC
CASNSDRAKTYGYTF
>TRBJ2-5|TRBV5-1|TRBD2|13|few
TGCGCCAGCACACGGGAGGGCCTGGAGACCCAGTACTTC
CASTREGLETQYF
>TRBJ2-1|TRBV20-1|TRBD2|15|.
TGCAGTGCCCTGGAACCTAGCGGGAGTACCGATGAGCAGTTCTTC
CSALEPSGSTDEQFF
>TRBJ2-7|TRBV20-1|TRBD2|16|.
TGCAGTGCTTATACACCGGGACTAGCGGGAGGCTACGAGCAGTACTTC
CSAYTPGLAGGYEQYF
>TRBJ2-5|TRBV9|.|16|.
TGTGCCAGCAGCCGTATACAGGGGGGGTACCAAGAGACCCAGTACTTC
CASSRIQGGYQETQYF
>TRBJ2-3|TRBV19|.|12|.
TGTGCCAGTACCGATCGTCAAGATACGCAGTATTTT
CASTDRQDTQYF
>TRBJ2-7|TRBV5-5|TRBD1|15|.
TGTGCCAGCAGCCCTTCGGGACAGAGCCCCTACGAGCAGTACTTC
CASSPSGQSPYEQYF
>TRBJ2-3|TRBV13|TRBD1|14|.
TGTGCCGGCAGCCTCGGGACAGGCACAGATACGCAGTATTTT
CAGSLGTGTDTQYF
>TRBJ2-2|TRBV20-1|TRBD2|16|few
TGCAGTGCCACGACTAGCGGGGGCCTCGGAACCGGGGAGCTGTTTTTT
CSATTSGGLGTGELFF
>TRBJ2-5|TRBV9|.|12|.
TGTGCCAGCAGCGCGGCTCAGGGCACCCAGTACTTC
CASSAAQGTQYF
>TRBJ1-2|TRBV20-1|.|15|many
TGCAGTGCTAGAGATAGTGCGGGCAGCAACTATGGCTACACCTTC
CSARDSAGSNYGYTF
>TRBJ2-3|TRBV30|.|15|.
TGTGCCTGGAGTGTACCGCCGGGGGGCACAGATACGCAGTATTTT
CAWSVPPGGTDTQYF
>TRBJ1-5|TRBV20-1|TRBD1|14|few
TGCAGTGCTCAGTCCGGGACAGGTAATCAGCCTCAGCATTTT
CSAQSGTGNQPQHF
>TRBJ2-5|TRBV7-2|.|15|.
TGTGTCAGCAGCAGGCCAACCGGAGGGGCAGAGACCCAGTACTTC
CVSSRPTGGAETQYF
>TRBJ2-4|TRBV4-1|.|15|many
TGCGCCAGCAGCCAAGATTCCAGGGCCAAAAACATTCAGTACTTC
CASSQDSRAKNIQYF
>TRBJ1-1|TRBV4-1|.|15|.
TGCGCCAGCAGCCGCCAACAGGCTGGAGGCACTGAAGCTTTCTTT
CASSRQQAGGTEAFF
>TRBJ2-2|TRBV13|TRBD1|18|few
TGTGCCAGCAGCTTAGAGGTGCGACAGGGGGCGAAGACCGGGGAGCTGTTTTTT
CASSLEVRQGAKTGELFF
>TRBJ1-5|TRBV4-1|.|15|.
TGCGCCAGCAGCCCGTCGGGCCATAGCAATCAGCCCCAGCATTTT
CASSPSGHSNQPQHF
>TRBJ2-5|TRBV5-1|TRBD1|14|.
TGCGCCAGCAGCTCTCACAGGGGTGAAGAGACCCAGTACTTC
CASSSHRGEETQYF